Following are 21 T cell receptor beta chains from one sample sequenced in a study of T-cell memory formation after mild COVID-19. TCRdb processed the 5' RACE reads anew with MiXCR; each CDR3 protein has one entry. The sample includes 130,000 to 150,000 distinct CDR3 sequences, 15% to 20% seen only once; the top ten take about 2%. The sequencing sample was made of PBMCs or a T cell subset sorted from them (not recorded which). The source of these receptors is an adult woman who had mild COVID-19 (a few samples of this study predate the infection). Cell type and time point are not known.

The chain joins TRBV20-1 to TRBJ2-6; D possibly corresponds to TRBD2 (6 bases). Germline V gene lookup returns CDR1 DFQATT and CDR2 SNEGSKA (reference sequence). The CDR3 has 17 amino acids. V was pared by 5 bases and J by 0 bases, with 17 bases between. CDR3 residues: CSARTGVGGSGANVLTF. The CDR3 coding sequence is TGCAGTGCTCGGACGGGGGTCGGCGGCTCTGGGGCCAACGTCCTGACTTTC.

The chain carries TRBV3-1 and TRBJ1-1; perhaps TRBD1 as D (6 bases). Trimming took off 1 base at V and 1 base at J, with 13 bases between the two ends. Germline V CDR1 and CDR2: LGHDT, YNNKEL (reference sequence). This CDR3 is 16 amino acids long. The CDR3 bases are TGTGCCAGCAGCCAAGGAGGGGGGAGAACGAACACTGAAGCTTTCTTT. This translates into CASSQGGGRTNTEAFF.

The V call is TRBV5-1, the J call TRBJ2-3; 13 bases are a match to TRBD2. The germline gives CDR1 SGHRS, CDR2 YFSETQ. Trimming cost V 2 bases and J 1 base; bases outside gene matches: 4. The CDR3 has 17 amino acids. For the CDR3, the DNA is TGCGCCAGCAGCTTACTAGCGGGAGGGCCCGGCACAGATACGCAGTATTTT. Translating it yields CASSLLAGGPGTDTQYF.

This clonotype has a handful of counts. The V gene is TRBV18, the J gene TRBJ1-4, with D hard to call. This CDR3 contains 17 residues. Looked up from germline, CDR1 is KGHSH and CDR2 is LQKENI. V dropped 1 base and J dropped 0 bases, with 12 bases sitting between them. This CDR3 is CASSPQAATTTNEKLFF. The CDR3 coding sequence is TGTGCCAGCTCACCACAGGCAGCAACAACAACTAATGAAAAACTGTTTTTT.

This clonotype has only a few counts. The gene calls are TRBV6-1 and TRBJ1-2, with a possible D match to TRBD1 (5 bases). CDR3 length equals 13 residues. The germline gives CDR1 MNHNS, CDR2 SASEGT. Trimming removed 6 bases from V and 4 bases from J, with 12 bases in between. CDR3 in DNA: TGTGCCAGCAGGGCCGGGACCGGCTATGGCTACACCTTC. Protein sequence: CASRAGTGYGYTF.

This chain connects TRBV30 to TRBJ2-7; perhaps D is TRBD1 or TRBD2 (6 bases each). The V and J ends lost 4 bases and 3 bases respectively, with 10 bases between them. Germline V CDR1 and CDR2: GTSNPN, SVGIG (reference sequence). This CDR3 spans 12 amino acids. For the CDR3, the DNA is TGTGCCTGGACGGGGGCAAGCTACGAGCAGTACTTC. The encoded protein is CAWTGASYEQYF.

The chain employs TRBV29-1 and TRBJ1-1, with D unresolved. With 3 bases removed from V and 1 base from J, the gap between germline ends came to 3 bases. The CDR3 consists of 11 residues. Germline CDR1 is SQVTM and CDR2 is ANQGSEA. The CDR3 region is CSVEENTEAFF. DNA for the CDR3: TGCAGCGTTGAGGAGAACACTGAAGCTTTCTTT.

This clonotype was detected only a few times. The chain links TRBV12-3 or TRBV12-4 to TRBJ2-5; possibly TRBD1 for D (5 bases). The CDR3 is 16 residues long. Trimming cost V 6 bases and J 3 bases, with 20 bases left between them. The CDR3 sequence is CASSQGGFFREETQYF. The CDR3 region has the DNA TGTGCCAGCAGCCAAGGTGGATTTTTCAGGGAAGAGACCCAGTACTTC.

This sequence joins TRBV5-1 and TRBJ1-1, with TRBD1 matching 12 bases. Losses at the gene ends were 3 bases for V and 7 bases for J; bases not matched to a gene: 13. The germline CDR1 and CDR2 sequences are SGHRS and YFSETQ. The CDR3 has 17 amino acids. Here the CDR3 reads CASSSPSGQGARGEAFF. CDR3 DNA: TGCGCCAGCAGCTCCCCTTCGGGACAGGGGGCGCGGGGTGAAGCTTTCTTT.

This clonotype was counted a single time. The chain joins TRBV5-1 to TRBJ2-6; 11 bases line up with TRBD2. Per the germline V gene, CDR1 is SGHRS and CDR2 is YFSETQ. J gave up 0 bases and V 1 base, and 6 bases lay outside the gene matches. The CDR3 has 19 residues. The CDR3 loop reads CASSLLAGGPSSGANVLTF. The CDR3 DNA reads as TGCGCCAGCAGCTTGCTAGCGGGAGGTCCGAGCTCTGGGGCCAACGTCCTGACTTTC. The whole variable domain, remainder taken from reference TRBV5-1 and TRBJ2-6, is KAGVTQTPRYLIKTRGQQVTLSCSPISGHRSVSWYQQTPGQGLQFLFEYFSETQRNKGNFPGRFSGRQFSNSRSEMNVSTLELGDSALYLCASSLLAGGPSSGANVLTFGAGSRLTVL.

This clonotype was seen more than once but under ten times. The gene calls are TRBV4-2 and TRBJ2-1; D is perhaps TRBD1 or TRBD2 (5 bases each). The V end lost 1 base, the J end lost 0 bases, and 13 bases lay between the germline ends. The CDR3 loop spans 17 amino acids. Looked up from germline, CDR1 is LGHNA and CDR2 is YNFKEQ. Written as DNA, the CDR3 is TGTGCCAGCAGCCAAGCACTAGGGGCCAGCTCCTACAATGAGCAGTTCTTC. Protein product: CASSQALGASSYNEQFF.

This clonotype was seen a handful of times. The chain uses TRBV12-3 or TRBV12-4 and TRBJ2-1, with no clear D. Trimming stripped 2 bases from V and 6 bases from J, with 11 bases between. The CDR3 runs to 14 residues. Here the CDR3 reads CASSLTRLTNEQFF. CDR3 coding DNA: TGTGCCAGCAGTTTAACAAGGCTAACCAATGAGCAGTTCTTC.

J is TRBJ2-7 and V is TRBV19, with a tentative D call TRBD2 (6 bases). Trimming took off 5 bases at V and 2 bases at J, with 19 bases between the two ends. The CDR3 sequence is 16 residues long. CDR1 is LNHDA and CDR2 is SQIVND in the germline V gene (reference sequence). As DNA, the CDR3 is TGTGCCAGTAGTTCCCGGGGGACCACATCTACCTACGAGCAGTACTTC. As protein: CASSSRGTTSTYEQYF.

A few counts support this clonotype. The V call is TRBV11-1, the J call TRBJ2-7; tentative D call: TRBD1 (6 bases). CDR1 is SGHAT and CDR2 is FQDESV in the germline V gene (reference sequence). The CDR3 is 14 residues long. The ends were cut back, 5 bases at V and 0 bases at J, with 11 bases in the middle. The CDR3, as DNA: TGTGCCAGCAGCATTGGGGGCTACTCCTACGAGCAGTACTTC. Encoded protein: CASSIGGYSYEQYF. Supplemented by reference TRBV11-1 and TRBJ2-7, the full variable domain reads EAEVAQSPRYKITEKSQAVAFWCDPISGHATLYWYRQILGQGPELLVQFQDESVVDDSQLPKDRFSAERLKGVDSTLKIQPAELGDSAMYLCASSIGGYSYEQYFGPGTRLTVT.

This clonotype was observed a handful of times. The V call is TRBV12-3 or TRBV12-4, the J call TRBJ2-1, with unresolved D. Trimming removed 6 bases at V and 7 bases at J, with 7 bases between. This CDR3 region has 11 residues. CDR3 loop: CASRGRNEQFF. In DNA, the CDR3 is TGTGCCAGCAGAGGACGGAATGAGCAGTTCTTC.

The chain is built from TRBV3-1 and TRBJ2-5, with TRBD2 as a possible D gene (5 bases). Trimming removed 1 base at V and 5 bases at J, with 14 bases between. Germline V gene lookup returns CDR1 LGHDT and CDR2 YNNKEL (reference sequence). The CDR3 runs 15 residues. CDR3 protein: CASSQASIARETQYF. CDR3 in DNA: TGTGCCAGCAGCCAAGCGTCCATAGCGAGGGAGACCCAGTACTTC.

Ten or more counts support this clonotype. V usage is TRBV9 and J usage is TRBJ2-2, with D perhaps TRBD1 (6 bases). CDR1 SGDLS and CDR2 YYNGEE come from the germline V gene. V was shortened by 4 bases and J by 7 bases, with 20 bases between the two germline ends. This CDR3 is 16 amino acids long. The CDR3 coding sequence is TGTGCCAGCAGCCCTAGGGTAGTTGGGGGCAGCGGGGAGCTGTTTTTT. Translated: CASSPRVVGGSGELFF.

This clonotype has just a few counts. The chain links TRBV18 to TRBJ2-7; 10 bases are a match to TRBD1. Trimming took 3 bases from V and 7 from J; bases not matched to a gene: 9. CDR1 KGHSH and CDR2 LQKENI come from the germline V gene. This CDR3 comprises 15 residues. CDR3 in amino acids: CASSPERQGAREQYF. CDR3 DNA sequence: TGTGCCAGCTCACCTGAGAGACAGGGGGCGAGGGAGCAGTACTTC.

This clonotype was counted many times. This CDR3 is CSVVTGTNIQYF. The CDR3 bases are TGCAGCGTGGTGACAGGGACGAACATTCAGTACTTC. The V call is TRBV29-1, the J call TRBJ2-4, with 7 bases lining up with TRBD1. Germline trimming cut 6 bases from V and 7 bases from J; bases unmatched to any gene: 6. CDR3 length: 12 residues. CDR1 is SQVTM, CDR2 ANQGSEA, per germline.

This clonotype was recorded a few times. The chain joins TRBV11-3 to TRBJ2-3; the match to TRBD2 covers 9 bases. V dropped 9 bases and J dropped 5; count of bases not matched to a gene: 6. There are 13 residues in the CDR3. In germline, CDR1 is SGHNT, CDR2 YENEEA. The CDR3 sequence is CASHSGSIDTQYF. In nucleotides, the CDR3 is TGTGCCAGTCATAGCGGGAGTATAGATACGCAGTATTTT.

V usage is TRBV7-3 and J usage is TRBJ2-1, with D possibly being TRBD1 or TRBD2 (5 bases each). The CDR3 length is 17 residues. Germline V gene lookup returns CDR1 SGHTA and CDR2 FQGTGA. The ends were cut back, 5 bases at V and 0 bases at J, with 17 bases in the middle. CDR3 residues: CASSAYRTPSSYNEQFF. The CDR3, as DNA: TGTGCCAGCAGCGCATACAGGACTCCCAGCTCCTACAATGAGCAGTTCTTC.